The source of this TCR beta chain is a study of T cell repertoires in cytomegalovirus infection. This CDR3 has 17 residues. J lost 5 bases, V lost 4 bases, and 10 bases had no gene match. Looked up from germline, CDR1 is MNHEY and CDR2 is SMNVEV (reference sequence). TCRdb processed the reads anew with MiXCR; each CDR3 protein has one entry. The sample has around 900,000 distinct CDR3 sequences; around 32% are singletons. To note about this clonotype: The antigen remains undetermined.

Findings and limits, study-wide: It was HLA-C-restricted CMV-specific TCR beta clonotypes that dominated the response ex vivo. Frequencies of public TCR beta families were cumulated, and this identified carriers of CMV plus the relevant HLA.

The clonotype originates from a human donor in good health (CMV status not recorded). Some clones in this sample may be carry-over from other donors' samples. This sample comprised cultured CD8+ T cells from PBMCs, obtained from culture after CMV antigen stimulation. J is TRBJ2-1 and V is TRBV27, with 11 bases lining up with TRBD2. The CDR3 is CASSSLTSGGLNNEQFF. In nucleotides, the CDR3 is TGTGCCAGCAGTTCTTTAACTAGCGGGGGTTTGAACAATGAGCAGTTCTTC.